This TCR beta chain was captured in a study of tumor-infiltrating lymphocytes in localized non-small cell lung cancer. In the study overall: Resected tumor was paired with non-adjacent uninvolved lung from the same patient. Whole-study findings and limits: T-cell fraction did not differ between immunotypes IM1 and IM2.

CDR1 SGHNT and CDR2 YENEEA come from the germline V gene. Trimming took 5 bases from V and 3 from J; bases not matched to a gene: 4. CDR3 length equals 15 residues. Profiling relied on immunoSEQ multiplex PCR, and the TCRdb table lists in-frame clones only, not all of them. The table shows under 6,000 clones, with 90% to 97% occurring only once. As regards this clone: What it binds is unknown.

What was sequenced was uninvolved lung tissue not adjacent to the tumor. The source of this sequence is a human donor with non-small cell lung cancer. The J gene is TRBJ2-1, the V gene TRBV11-3, with 10 bases identical to TRBD2. The CDR3 bases are TGTGCCAGCAGCCCTAGCGGGGGCCTCTACAATGAGCAGTTCTTC. This translates into CASSPSGGLYNEQFF.